The next 19 T cell receptor beta chains were all read from a single sample in a study of T cell responses to AZD1222 COVID-19 vaccine. Clones were sequenced by immunoSEQ multiplex PCR, and TCRdb holds only the in-frame ones, with some missing. This repertoire shows 95,000 to 100,000 clones, about 88% found once; its top ten account for 15% to 20%. Sequencing used peripheral blood, obtained 28 days after the second AZD1222 dose. These receptor sequences come from an adult who received the AZD1222 COVID-19 vaccine.

J is TRBJ2-7 and V is TRBV10-2; TRBD2 matches at 8 bases. Germline CDR1 and CDR2: WSHSY and SAAADI. V lost 8 bases to trimming and J lost 1 base; unmatched junction nucleotides: 4. This CDR3 is built from 13 residues. The CDR3 spells CASLSGESYEQYF. The DNA of the CDR3 is TGCGCCAGCCTTAGCGGGGAGTCCTACGAGCAGTACTTC.

For the CDR3, the DNA is TGCAGCGTTCCAGTCGGGTCTGGCACAGATACGCAGTATTTT. Translating gives CSVPVGSGTDTQYF. This chain links TRBV29-1 with TRBJ2-3; D remains unclear. Germline-derived CDR1 and CDR2 are SQVTM and ANQGSEA. The V end lost 5 bases, the J end lost 1 base, and 13 bases lay between the germline ends. This CDR3 comprises 14 residues.

The chain couples TRBV7-2 to TRBJ1-1; no reliable D call. The CDR3 sequence is 14 residues long. Germline CDR1 SGHTA, CDR2 FQGNSA. V was pared by 3 bases and J by 0 bases, with 8 bases between. CDR3 sequence (DNA): TGTGCCAGCAGCTTCGTTGAGGTGAACACTGAAGCTTTCTTT. Protein: CASSFVEVNTEAFF.

This chain links TRBV7-9 with TRBJ1-1, with TRBD1 as a possible D gene (6 bases). Trimming stripped 4 bases from V and 5 bases from J, with 8 bases between. Germline V gene sequence: CDR1 SEHNR, CDR2 FQNEAQ (reference sequence). The CDR3 spans 12 residues. This CDR3 reads CASSSGTTEAFF. The CDR3, as DNA: TGTGCCAGCAGCTCAGGGACAACTGAAGCTTTCTTT.

The V call is TRBV7-9, the J call TRBJ1-2; D ambiguous. V was pared by 5 bases and J by 2 bases, with 6 bases between. The CDR3 extends over 12 amino acids. Germline-derived CDR1 and CDR2 are SEHNR and FQNEAQ (reference sequence). CDR3 sequence reads: CASSARNYGYTF. CDR3 DNA sequence: TGTGCCAGCAGCGCGCGGAACTATGGCTACACCTTC. Based on the CDR3 plus reference TRBV7-9 and TRBJ1-2, the full variable domain is DTGVSQNPRHKITKRGQNVTFRCDPISEHNRLYWYRQTLGQGPEFLTYFQNEAQLEKSRLLSDRFSAERPKGSFSTLEIQRTEQGDSAMYLCASSARNYGYTFGSGTRLTVV.

The chain employs TRBV5-6 and TRBJ2-1, with D unresolved. V lost 2 bases and J lost 5, with 2 bases in between. The germline CDR1 and CDR2 sequences are SGHDT and YYEEEE. This CDR3 is built from 11 residues. The CDR3 here is CASSLNNEQFF. The CDR3 bases are TGTGCCAGCAGCTTAAACAATGAGCAGTTCTTC.

The chain combines TRBV19 with TRBJ2-1; 12 nucleotides match TRBD2. The V gene's germline CDR1 is LNHDA and CDR2 SQIVND (reference sequence). V was clipped by 3 bases and J by 3 bases; unmatched bases: 12. The CDR3 has 19 amino acids. This CDR3 is CASSMVSAGLAGSYNEQFF. The CDR3 DNA reads TGTGCCAGTAGTATGGTGAGCGCAGGACTAGCGGGGAGCTACAATGAGCAGTTCTTC.

This clone was detected only once. The rearrangement joins TRBV28 to TRBJ1-5; D is possibly TRBD1 (5 bases). The germline V and J ends were trimmed by 6 bases and 1 base, with 13 bases remaining between them. Per germline, CDR1 MDHEN and CDR2 SYDVKM. CDR3 size: 15 residues. CDR3 amino acids: CASSPPGTSNQPQHF. The CDR3 DNA follows: TGTGCCAGCAGCCCCCCAGGGACCAGCAATCAGCCCCAGCATTTT.

J is TRBJ2-1 and V is TRBV7-6; D gene uncertain. Looked up from germline, CDR1 is SGHVS and CDR2 is FNYEAQ. The V and J ends lost 1 base and 0 bases respectively, with 7 bases between them. CDR3 size: 15 residues. CDR3 sequence (DNA): TGTGCCAGCAGCTTAGACCCGAGCTCCTACAATGAGCAGTTCTTC. Its translation is CASSLDPSSYNEQFF.

The rearrangement joins TRBV7-3 to TRBJ2-1, with TRBD2 matching over 7 bases. Germline trimming cut 1 base from V and 9 bases from J; bases unmatched to any gene: 9. This CDR3 has 15 amino acids. Germline loops: CDR1 SGHTA, CDR2 FQGTGA. This CDR3 reads CASSLREGRRVEQFF. The CDR3 nucleotides are TGTGCCAGCAGCTTAAGGGAGGGCCGAAGGGTTGAGCAGTTCTTC.

The rearrangement links TRBV11-3 to TRBJ2-4; TRBD1 matches at 9 bases. With 5 bases clipped from V and 2 bases from J, the junction kept 7 bases outside the gene matches. This CDR3 has 16 amino acids. Germline values: CDR1 SGHNT, CDR2 YENEEA. The CDR3 sequence: CASSQGTGRTKNIQYF. The CDR3 DNA is TGTGCCAGCAGCCAAGGGACAGGGCGAACCAAAAACATTCAGTACTTC. Full variable domain (rest looked up from reference TRBV11-3 and TRBJ2-4): EAGVVQSPRYKIIEKKQPVAFWCNPISGHNTLYWYLQNLGQGPELLIRYENEEAVDDSQLPKDRFSAERLKGVDSTLKIQPAELGDSAVYLCASSQGTGRTKNIQYFGAGTRLSVL.

The rearrangement uses TRBV5-5 and TRBJ1-5; TRBD1 aligns across 8 bases. This CDR3 has 17 residues. The germline V gene encodes CDR1 SGHKS and CDR2 YYEKEE (reference sequence). V was pared by 3 bases and J by 5 bases, with 13 bases of the junction left unmatched. The CDR3 protein is CASSSVWSRGRDQPQHF. CDR3 bases: TGTGCCAGCAGCTCTGTGTGGTCCAGGGGGCGGGATCAGCCCCAGCATTTT.

The rearrangement links TRBV28 to TRBJ1-5; unclear D gene. The V gene's germline CDR1 is MDHEN and CDR2 SYDVKM. The CDR3 length is 14 residues. V shed 1 base and J shed 3 bases, with 7 bases lying between them. CDR3: CASSLSGFNQPQHF. The CDR3 region has the DNA TGTGCCAGCAGTTTATCGGGATTCAATCAGCCCCAGCATTTT.

The chain carries TRBV4-1 and TRBJ2-7; 8 bases agree with TRBD2. Germline V gene lookup returns CDR1 MGHRA and CDR2 YSYEKL. The V and J ends lost 4 bases and 6 bases, in that order; junction bases with no gene match: 14. The CDR3 spans 16 residues. CDR3 bases: TGCGCCAGCAGCCCCCCAACGGGAGGGCCCAGGTCCGAGCAGTACTTC. It encodes CASSPPTGGPRSEQYF.

This chain joins TRBV5-4 and TRBJ2-1; D gene ambiguous. Deletions cut 0 bases from V and 6 bases from J, with 10 bases between. CDR3 length: 14 residues. The V gene's germline CDR1 is SGHNT and CDR2 YYREEE (reference sequence). The chain's CDR3 is CASSLALVPNEQFF. CDR3 bases: TGTGCCAGCAGCTTGGCGCTAGTTCCCAATGAGCAGTTCTTC. Looking up the rest from reference TRBV5-4 and TRBJ2-1 gives the full variable domain: ETGVTQSPTHLIKTRGQQVTLRCSSQSGHNTVSWYQQALGQGPQFIFQYYREEENGRGNFPPRFSGLQFPNYSSELNVNALELDDSALYLCASSLALVPNEQFFGPGTRLTVL.

The chain carries TRBV11-2 and TRBJ1-1; D remains unclear. The length of the CDR3 is 14 residues. Germline CDR1 and CDR2: SGHAT and FQNNGV. V lost 1 base and J lost 6, with 12 bases in between. The CDR3 DNA is TGTGCCAGCAGCTTAGTGCGGACCCCGCCTGAAGCTTTCTTT. Translated, it gives CASSLVRTPPEAFF.

The chain carries TRBV27 and TRBJ2-1, with D tentatively TRBD2 (6 bases). CDR3 length: 15 residues. The germline V gene encodes CDR1 MNHEY and CDR2 SMNVEV (reference sequence). The V and J ends lost 2 bases and 4 bases respectively, with 12 bases between them. This CDR3 is CASSLVGGPYNEQFF. In DNA form, the CDR3 reads TGTGCCAGCAGTTTAGTGGGGGGACCTTACAATGAGCAGTTCTTC.

The J gene is TRBJ1-4, the V gene TRBV19, with unresolved D. CDR3 length equals 13 residues. The V end was cut by 3 bases, the J end by 4 bases, with 6 bases between. Germline values: CDR1 LNHDA, CDR2 SQIVND (reference sequence). CDR3 sequence (DNA): TGTGCCAGTAGTATGACGGGTAATGAAAAACTGTTTTTT. Its translation: CASSMTGNEKLFF.

J is TRBJ2-5 and V is TRBV6-6; 9 nucleotides match TRBD2. The CDR3 has 17 residues. V lost 5 bases to trimming and J lost 1 base; unmatched junction nucleotides: 11. Per germline, CDR1 MNHNY and CDR2 SVGAGI (reference sequence). Written as DNA, the CDR3 is TGTGCCAGCAGTCTCGGGGATTCGACTAGCGGCCAAGAGACCCAGTACTTC. This codes for CASSLGDSTSGQETQYF.